This T cell receptor (beta chain) was found in a study of vaccination effects on CD4 cells after COVID-19 (dated by TCRdb to about 2022). Turning to the overall study: Two doses of either the BNT162b2 or the mRNA-1273 mRNA SARS-CoV-2 vaccine were administered to participants. SARS-CoV-2 spike-specific CD4+ TCR repertoires from before and after mRNA vaccination were compared in COVID-19 convalescent patients and in infection-naive vaccine recipients. The full study included fewer than eleven COVID-19 convalescent patients and several SARS-CoV-2-naive healthy vaccine recipients. Cultures from other donors in the study were sequenced with the Oncomine TCR Beta short-read assay on an Illumina iSeq 100.

Points on this clone: There is no known antigen for this receptor. Base qualities are not provided; no much larger clone lies one nucleotide away.

In the ViraFEST assay, PBMC were stimulated with viral peptide pools, and antigen-specific CD4+ T cell clonotypes were then identified by expansion using TCR sequencing. After less than 13 days of culture, CD4+ T cells were isolated with the EasySep CD4+ T cell isolation kit. Healthy vaccine recipients had no prior SARS-CoV-2 infection, confirmed by negative nucleocapsid antibodies before and after vaccination. Each well held over 1.5 million PBMC cultured in IMDM containing roughly 4.9% human AB serum, 8.5 to 10 IU/ml IL-2 and gentamicin, along with about 9.3 ug/ml peptides. Half of the culture medium was replaced with fresh IL-2-containing medium on days 3 and 7. Unless otherwise noted, each peptide stimulation condition was cultured in triplicate wells. Using Ficoll-Paque Plus gradient centrifugation, PBMC were separated from whole blood and then either used fresh or cryopreserved at -140C. The overlapping peptide pools covered the spike proteins of SARS-CoV-2 and of the common cold coronaviruses HCoV-NL63, HCoV-OC43 and HCoV-229E. The QIAamp micro DNA kit was used to extract genomic DNA from the cultured CD4+ T cells.

Libraries were built with the immunoSEQ multiplex PCR assay. DNA from the CD4+ T cells that had been cultured and isolated underwent TCR beta CDR3 sequencing. The authors processed their data as follows. Non-productive TCR sequences were discarded, and reads were trimmed to the CDR3 region, with only CDR3s of 7 or more amino acids retained. The MANAFEST web app was used to pick out antigen-specific clonotypes by comparing their expansion in peptide wells with that in reference cultures. For clones to be considered positive, expansion at FDR<0.05 versus reference and all other wells, an odds ratio above 5, and a frequency above 0.1% in two replicate wells were required. Cross-reactive clonotypes were defined as significantly expanded in SARS-CoV-2 spike wells and in at least one common cold coronavirus spike condition. CDR3 similarity was assessed by Levenshtein distance using the stringdist R package, and unrooted trees were constructed with ape in R 3.6.1. The source is immuneACCESS, and TCRdb retained only in-frame sequences with V and J called. Part of the clones is not carried over; for the studies checked, unresolved V genes explain less than half of this, and the remainder is unexplained. V and J calls and clone size come straight from that table; D and trimming were deduced from the DNA. The sample table records about 14,000 clones; approximately 82% of these occur just once. In total, the top ten clones hold roughly 26% of the sample.

What the research found in general, with its limitations: The study was limited by a small number of convalescent patients, and early post-infection timepoints were lacking. Both infection-induced and vaccine-induced clones contracted markedly at late post-vaccination timepoints, which is consistent with waning T cell responses. Among healthy vaccine recipients, nearly all vaccine-induced clones were SARS-CoV-2 mono-reactive, and just 1 of 255 was cross-reactive with common cold coronaviruses.

The sequence derives from a human donor who received a COVID-19 vaccine. The source material was CD4+ T cells from PBMCs cultured with HCoV-229E spike peptides, sampled before COVID-19 vaccination. The cell subset or site label corresponds to: HCoV-229E spike overlapping peptide pool stimulation.

Here is the DNA: TGTGCCAGCAGCCCAGCCGGGGGAGGCAGCAATCAGCCCCAGCATTTT. Translated, it gives CASSPAGGGSNQPQHF. The chain uses TRBV7-9 and TRBJ1-5; the D gene is possibly TRBD1, with 5 bases matching. CDR1 and CDR2, looked up from the germline V gene (reference sequence), are SEHNR and FQNEAQ. The V and J ends are trimmed by 5 bases and 1 base, leaving 15 bases between them. The cysteine opens and the phenylalanine closes a CDR3 of 16 amino acids. The CDR3 DNA has 48 bases and is translated from base 1.